The rows below give T cell receptor beta chains drawn from one sample of a study of immune evolution from preneoplasia to lung adenocarcinoma. Sequencing used immunoSEQ multiplex PCR; TCRdb keeps in-frame clones, though not all of them. In the table there are 20,000 to 30,000 clones, approximately 69% of which are singletons. The sequencing sample was made of FFPE invasive lung adenocarcinoma tissue. All receptors derive from a person between 60 and 70 years old with invasive lung adenocarcinoma. Some clones in this sample may be carry-over from other donors' samples. CDR3s leave out the opening cysteine and the closing phenylalanine or tryptophan. Each record gives: CDR3 length, V gene, CDR3 protein.

15 TRBV11-3 ASSLGAGALYTGELF
13 TRBV7-9 ASSLAHVANTEAF
10 TRBV18 ASSWAQETQY
12 TRBV7-2 ASSLAGSNREQY
13 TRBV5-6 ASSLVGYSTGELF
13 TRBV11-3 ASSLLRSSTDTQY
10 TRBV30 AWSSDRPEAF
14 TRBV7-8 ASSPGLGTPNNEQF
10 TRBV7-9 ASSLVQETQY
12 TRBV30 ACPRGVKFNEQF
12 TRBV5-6 ASSPWPIIYEQY
15 TRBV4-1 ASSQDFTSGRASGQF
13 TRBV9 ASSVGGGSYNEQF
10 TRBV7-9 ASSSGMETQY